The 20 T cell receptor beta chains below all came from one sample that was sequenced in a study of shared clonotypes between healthy human individuals. The table came from immunoSEQ multiplex PCR; TCRdb's copy has only in-frame clones and leaves some out. The sample lists over a million clones; under 80% were seen once. Specimen: memory CD4+ T cells sorted from blood. Stated subset: CD45RA-negative fraction. Every receptor here comes from a man aged 18 to 29 in good health.

The chain combines TRBV30 with TRBJ1-2; possible D gene TRBD1, 6 bases. V lost 3 bases and J lost 8, with 16 bases in between. Germline V lookup: CDR1 GTSNPN, CDR2 SVGIG (reference sequence). This CDR3 has 13 residues. CDR3 sequence (DNA): TGTGCCTGGAGAGCATGGACAGAAGCAGGCTACACCTTC. This encodes CAWRAWTEAGYTF. Supplemented by reference TRBV30 and TRBJ1-2, the full variable domain reads SQTIHQWPATLVQPVGSPLSLECTVEGTSNPNLYWYRQAAGRGLQLLFYSVGIGQISSEVPQNLSASRPQDRQFILSSKKLLLSDSGFYLCAWRAWTEAGYTFGSGTRLTVV.

This clone is a singleton in its sample. The V and J genes are TRBV5-6 and TRBJ1-3, with D unresolved. Germline-derived CDR1 and CDR2 are SGHDT and YYEEEE. The germline V and J ends were trimmed by 0 bases and 2 bases, with 9 bases remaining between them. The CDR3 totals 15 residues. In DNA, the CDR3 is TGTGCCAGCAGCTTGGCCGCGGCAACTGGAAACACCATATATTTT. Its protein is CASSLAAATGNTIYF.

This chain joins TRBV5-4 and TRBJ2-1, with D perhaps TRBD1 or TRBD2 (5 bases each). From germline, CDR1 is SGHNT and CDR2 YYREEE (reference sequence). V gave up 7 bases and J gave up 6 bases, with 17 bases separating them. This CDR3 is built from 14 residues. CDR3 bases: TGTGCCAGCCAAACTCCCCCTGGGGGCAATGAGCAGTTCTTC. The encoded protein is CASQTPPGGNEQFF.

The chain combines TRBV6-6 with TRBJ2-3; D unclear. The CDR3 consists of 14 residues. The V gene lost 2 bases and the J gene lost 4 bases, with 10 bases spanning the gap. The germline gives CDR1 MNHNY, CDR2 SVGAGI (reference sequence). This CDR3 is CASSYIYGSDTQYF. The CDR3 DNA reads as TGTGCCAGCAGTTACATCTACGGCTCAGATACGCAGTATTTT.

This clone came up once. This sequence joins TRBV7-8 and TRBJ2-1; D is unresolved. This CDR3 is 13 amino acids long. Germline CDR1 and CDR2: SGHVS and FQNEAQ. V was clipped by 5 bases and J by 8 bases, with 13 bases between them. Here the CDR3 DNA reads TGTGCCAGCAGCCCCCCGTTAGAGCATGAGCAGTTCTTC. Protein product: CASSPPLEHEQFF. The complete variable domain, with remaining parts taken from reference TRBV7-8 and TRBJ2-1, reads GAGVSQSPRYKVAKRGQDVALRCDPISGHVSLFWYQQALGQGPEFLTYFQNEAQLDKSGLPSDRFFAERPEGSVSTLKIQRTQQEDSAVYLCASSPPLEHEQFFGPGTRLTVL.

J is TRBJ2-7 and V is TRBV28, with TRBD1 matching 8 bases. V gave up 5 bases and J gave up 1 base; unmatched junction bases: 4. CDR1 MDHEN and CDR2 SYDVKM come from the germline V gene. CDR3 length: 14 amino acids. CDR3: CASSGTGSSYEQYF. The CDR3 DNA reads TGTGCCAGCAGTGGGACAGGTTCGTCCTACGAGCAGTACTTC.

The table lists this clone with a few counts. The chain uses TRBV11-3 and TRBJ1-2; D is ambiguous. Trimming cost V 5 bases and J 1 base, with 8 bases left between them. Germline-derived CDR1 and CDR2 are SGHNT and YENEEA. The CDR3 spans 13 residues. The CDR3 here is CASSADLNYGYTF. In DNA, the CDR3 is TGTGCCAGCAGCGCGGACCTTAACTATGGCTACACCTTC.

J is TRBJ1-2 and V is TRBV4-3; no clear D. This CDR3 comprises 15 residues. Germline CDR1 LGHNA, CDR2 YSLEER. Deletions cut 2 bases from V and 3 bases from J, with 13 bases between. The CDR3 here is CASSQLVSSDYGYTF. The DNA of the CDR3 is TGCGCCAGCAGCCAACTTGTATCTTCGGACTATGGCTACACCTTC.

This clone came up a few times. The chain recombines TRBV5-1 with TRBJ1-2; D is uncertain. Per germline, CDR1 SGHRS and CDR2 YFSETQ. The CDR3 runs 13 residues. Trimming removed 4 bases at V and 4 bases at J, with 11 bases between. CDR3 sequence reads: CASSPRPGYGYTF. The CDR3, as DNA: TGCGCCAGCAGCCCCAGACCAGGCTATGGCTACACCTTC.

This clone appeared once. The chain carries TRBV2 and TRBJ2-1, with 8 bases lining up with TRBD2. CDR3 length equals 14 residues. V lost 7 bases and J lost 4; bases outside the gene matches: 6. CDR1 SNHLY and CDR2 FYNNEI come from the germline V gene. The CDR3 here is CASTMAGGYNEQFF. The CDR3 DNA follows: TGTGCCAGCACAATGGCGGGAGGATACAATGAGCAGTTCTTC. The full variable domain, rest sourced from reference TRBV2 and TRBJ2-1, is EPEVTQTPSHQVTQMGQEVILRCVPISNHLYFYWYRQILGQKVEFLVSFYNNEISEKSEIFDDQFSVERPDGSNFTLKIRSTKLEDSAMYFCASTMAGGYNEQFFGPGTRLTVL.

This clone was seen once. The V call is TRBV2, the J call TRBJ2-3; 10 nucleotides align to TRBD2. V trimming: 6 bases; J trimming: 4 bases; junction bases outside the gene matches: 10. This CDR3 is 16 amino acids long. Germline assignment: CDR1 SNHLY and CDR2 FYNNEI. The CDR3 reads CASRDYIAGGSDTQYF. The CDR3 DNA sequence: TGTGCCAGCAGGGACTATATAGCGGGGGGTTCAGATACGCAGTATTTT.

The rearrangement uses TRBV5-8 and TRBJ2-1, with 16 bases lining up with TRBD2. Germline V gene data show CDR1 as SGHTS and CDR2 as YDEGEE. The CDR3 is 19 residues long. J gave up 0 bases and V 4 bases, and 7 bases lay outside the gene matches. DNA for the CDR3: TGTGCCAGCAGCGGCCCGGGACTAGCGGGAGGGAGCTCCTACAATGAGCAGTTCTTC. Its translation is CASSGPGLAGGSSYNEQFF.

J is TRBJ2-2 and V is TRBV5-4; 12 nucleotides align to TRBD2. The CDR3 spans 16 residues. Trimming took 4 bases from V and 5 from J; bases not matched to a gene: 6. CDR1 and CDR2 (germline): SGHNT, YYREEE (reference sequence). The CDR3 DNA reads TGTGCCAGCAGCAGACTAGCGGGAGAGTATACCGGGGAGCTGTTTTTT. The encoded protein is CASSRLAGEYTGELFF.

V and J are TRBV11-2 and TRBJ1-1, with TRBD1 matching 7 bases. V dropped 7 bases and J dropped 8; count of bases not matched to a gene: 13. CDR1 SGHAT and CDR2 FQNNGV come from the germline V gene. This CDR3 is built from 14 residues. The CDR3 coding sequence is TGTGCCAGCAACCCAATCCGGGACAGAGGAGAAGCTTTCTTT. As protein: CASNPIRDRGEAFF.

The chain carries TRBV5-6 and TRBJ2-3, with D possibly TRBD1 on 5 matching bases. CDR1 is SGHDT, CDR2 YYEEEE, per germline. Trimming removed 5 bases from V and 5 bases from J, with 9 bases in between. The CDR3 length is 12 residues. The DNA for the CDR3 is TGTGCCAGCAGATACCAGGGAGATACGCAGTATTTT. It codes for CASRYQGDTQYF.

There are a few counts of this clone. The chain is built from TRBV5-5 and TRBJ1-5, with a tentative D call TRBD1 (5 bases). CDR3 length: 15 amino acids. In germline, CDR1 is SGHKS, CDR2 YYEKEE (reference sequence). Trimming shortened V by 4 bases and J by 11 bases, and 22 bases separated the two germline ends. The chain's CDR3 is CASSASLAVRGTQHF. In DNA form, the CDR3 reads TGTGCCAGCAGCGCCTCGTTAGCGGTTCGGGGGACCCAGCATTTT.

This chain links TRBV5-1 with TRBJ2-2; D is ambiguous. With 3 bases removed from V and 1 base from J, the gap between germline ends came to 10 bases. CDR1 SGHRS and CDR2 YFSETQ come from the germline V gene. There are 15 residues in the CDR3. In nucleotides, the CDR3 is TGCGCCAGCAGCTCGGGCCCTTTGAACACCGGGGAGCTGTTTTTT. It yields the protein CASSSGPLNTGELFF.

The gene calls are TRBV19 and TRBJ2-2; TRBD2 agrees at 7 bases. The CDR3 covers 16 residues. Germline assignment: CDR1 LNHDA and CDR2 SQIVND (reference sequence). V lost 3 bases to trimming and J lost 6 bases; unmatched junction nucleotides: 10. The CDR3 coding sequence is TGTGCCAGTAGTATGGCGGGGGTATCCCCCCCCGGGGAGCTGTTTTTT. This codes for CASSMAGVSPPGELFF.

The rearrangement links TRBV5-6 to TRBJ2-5; 8 bases align to TRBD2. The J call is in doubt because the DNA end fits TRBJ2-7 better. The germline V gene has CDR1 SGHDT and CDR2 YYEEEE. The CDR3 runs 15 residues. CDR3 residues: CASSLVRAGAYEQYF. The CDR3 DNA reads as TGTGCCAGCAGCTTGGTTCGAGCGGGGGCCTACGAGCAGTACTTC.

The chain has TRBV11-2 and TRBJ2-1; 9 bases map to TRBD2. Looked up from germline, CDR1 is SGHAT and CDR2 is FQNNGV. This CDR3 has 16 residues. V lost 1 base, J lost 4 bases, and 5 bases stayed unmatched. The CDR3 loop is CASSLVSGSKYNEQFF. CDR3 sequence (DNA): TGTGCCAGCAGCTTAGTTAGCGGGAGCAAGTACAATGAGCAGTTCTTC. Based on the CDR3 plus reference TRBV11-2 and TRBJ2-1, the full variable domain is EAGVAQSPRYKIIEKRQSVAFWCNPISGHATLYWYQQILGQGPKLLIQFQNNGVVDDSQLPKDRFSAERLKGVDSTLKIQPAKLEDSAVYLCASSLVSGSKYNEQFFGPGTRLTVL.